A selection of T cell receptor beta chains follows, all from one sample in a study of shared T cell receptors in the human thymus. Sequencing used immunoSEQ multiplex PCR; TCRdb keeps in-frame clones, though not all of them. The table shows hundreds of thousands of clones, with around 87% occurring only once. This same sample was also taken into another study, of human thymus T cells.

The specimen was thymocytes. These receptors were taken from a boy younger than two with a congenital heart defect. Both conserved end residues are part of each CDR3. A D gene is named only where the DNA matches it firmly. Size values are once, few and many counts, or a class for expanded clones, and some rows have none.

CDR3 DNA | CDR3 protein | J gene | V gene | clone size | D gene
TGTGCCAGTGGGCTTAGTCAGGATGAGCAGTTCTTC | CASGLSQDEQFF | TRBJ2-1 | TRBV28 | - | -
TGTGCCAGCAGCACATCTCTCCTAGCGAGCTACGAGCAGTACTTC | CASSTSLLASYEQYF | TRBJ2-7 | TRBV7-8 | - | -
TGTGCCAGCAGCCGCGTCATTGTGGGGACTAGCGGGGGCGACGCGACCGCCCACCAAGAGACCCAGTACTTC | CASSRVIVGTSGGDATAHQETQYF | TRBJ2-5 | TRBV14 | - | TRBD2
TGTGCCAGCAGTCCTACAGAGATCGGGGTTGTCAAAAACATTCAGTACTTC | CASSPTEIGVVKNIQYF | TRBJ2-4 | TRBV27 | - | -
TGTGCCAGCAGTGAGCCCTGGGAGAAAGTCTATGAGCAGTTCTTC | CASSEPWEKVYEQFF | TRBJ2-1 | TRBV2 | - | -
TGTGCCAGCAGTGGTCGTGGGGGGCAGCCCCAGCATTTT | CASSGRGGQPQHF | TRBJ1-5 | TRBV2 | - | -
TGCGCCAGCAGCCAAGATAACAACAGCTTCTACGAGCAGTACTTC | CASSQDNNSFYEQYF | TRBJ2-7 | TRBV4-1 | - | -
TGTGCTAGTGGTTTGTGGGCAGGGGCCTATGGCTACACCTTC | CASGLWAGAYGYTF | TRBJ1-2 | TRBV12-5 | - | -
TGCGCCAGCAGGGGGGACAGCTTGAACACTGAAGCTTTCTTT | CASRGDSLNTEAFF | TRBJ1-1 | TRBV10-2 | once | TRBD1
TGCGCCAGCAGCTTGGGGACTAGCGACACCGGGGAGCTGTTTTTT | CASSLGTSDTGELFF | TRBJ2-2 | TRBV5-1 | - | TRBD2
TGCGCCAGCAGCCAAGGAAGGGTCGGGACAGGGGTTGTTAGCAATCAGCCCCAGCATTTT | CASSQGRVGTGVVSNQPQHF | TRBJ1-5 | TRBV4-3 | - | TRBD1
TGTGCCAGCAGCGTAGGGGGGGGGACAGGGATCAATGAGCAGTTCTTC | CASSVGGGTGINEQFF | TRBJ2-1 | TRBV9 | - | TRBD1
TGTGCCAGCAGCTTCGGGGACAGGGATGGAAACACCATATATTTT | CASSFGDRDGNTIYF | TRBJ1-3 | TRBV7-9 | few | TRBD1
TGTGCCAGCAGTGAATTCAGGGGTTTGGGGGAAAAACTGTTTTTT | CASSEFRGLGEKLFF | TRBJ1-4 | TRBV6-1 | - | -
TGCGCCAGCAGCCAAGCGGAGGAAAATCGAAGGGGGTCTAGCAATCAGCCCCAGCATTTT | CASSQAEENRRGSSNQPQHF | TRBJ1-5 | TRBV4-1 | - | -
TGTGCCAGCAGAACCTCGGGGAACATCGACTACGAGCAGTACTTC | CASRTSGNIDYEQYF | TRBJ2-7 | TRBV6-5 | - | -
TGTGCCAGCAGGCGGGGGCGGCTCACCTACGAGCAGTACTTC | CASRRGRLTYEQYF | TRBJ2-7 | TRBV28 | - | -
TGTGCCAGCAGCTCGACCGCGACAGGGAGCTCTGGAAACACCATATATTTT | CASSSTATGSSGNTIYF | TRBJ1-3 | TRBV5-5 | - | TRBD1
TGTGCCAGCTCACCTGGGACAGGGGGTCGGAGAACTGAAGCTTTCTTT | CASSPGTGGRRTEAFF | TRBJ1-1 | TRBV18 | - | TRBD1
TGCGCCAGCAGCTGGTTGGGACTAGCTTACAATGAGCAGTTCTTC | CASSWLGLAYNEQFF | TRBJ2-1 | TRBV5-1 | - | TRBD2
TGTGCCTGGAGTTCCCTTAGCGGGAGGCCCAACGAGCAGTACTTC | CAWSSLSGRPNEQYF | TRBJ2-7 | TRBV30 | once | TRBD2
TGCGCCAGCAGCATGCGCCCCCCGGGACAGAGCACAGATACGCAGTATTTT | CASSMRPPGQSTDTQYF | TRBJ2-3 | TRBV4-3 | - | TRBD1
TGTGCCAGCAGCTTAGGCGGGACCTACGAGCAGTACTTC | CASSLGGTYEQYF | TRBJ2-7 | TRBV7-9 | - | -
TGCGCCAGCAGCCTAACAGGGTTTCTAGCTTTCTTT | CASSLTGFLAFF | TRBJ1-1 | TRBV10-2 | once | -
TGCGCCAGCAGCCGGTGGACAGGAATAGTTACAGATACGCAGTATTTT | CASSRWTGIVTDTQYF | TRBJ2-3 | TRBV5-1 | - | TRBD1
TGTGCCAGCAGTGCCCTTGGAGGACCGGAATCTAAGCCGGACCTCCACTTT | CASSALGGPESKPDLHF | TRBJ1-6 | TRBV27 | once | -
TGTGCCAGCAGCTTACCGCCTACAGGGCCTACACCCGGGTACGAGCAGTACTTC | CASSLPPTGPTPGYEQYF | TRBJ2-7 | TRBV7-9 | - | -
TGTGCCAGCAGTCCCTGGGGAGGCCTCTCCTACGAGCAGTACTTC | CASSPWGGLSYEQYF | TRBJ2-7 | TRBV6-6 | - | -
TGTGCCAGCAGCCAAGACTTCGGGTTGCGGAGCTCCTACGAGCAGTACTTC | CASSQDFGLRSSYEQYF | TRBJ2-7 | TRBV14 | few | -
TGCGCCAGCAGTCAGGGAAAACTAGCGGGAGGGCCCAATGAGCAGTTCTTC | CASSQGKLAGGPNEQFF | TRBJ2-1 | TRBV23-1 | - | TRBD2
TGTGCCAGCAGCGTAGCCGAGGGGACTAGCGGGGCCCAAGAGACCCAGTACTTC | CASSVAEGTSGAQETQYF | TRBJ2-5 | TRBV9 | - | TRBD2
TGCGCCAGCAGCCCCCGAAGCCCCGGGACAGGGGGCGGGGGCAATCAGCCCCAGCATTTT | CASSPRSPGTGGGGNQPQHF | TRBJ1-5 | TRBV4-1 | - | TRBD1
TGTGCCACCACTGGGACAGGGATTCGCGAGCAGTACTTC | CATTGTGIREQYF | TRBJ2-7 | TRBV25-1 | once | TRBD1
TGTGCCAGCAGTTTAGGGCGGGGCGAAAGCACAGATACGCAGTATTTT | CASSLGRGESTDTQYF | TRBJ2-3 | TRBV28 | few | -
TGTGCCAGCAGCCCCGGGGTCGGTACTCACCCGAATAGCAATCAGCCCCAGCATTTT | CASSPGVGTHPNSNQPQHF | TRBJ1-5 | TRBV7-6 | - | -
TGTGCCAGCAGCCCCCCGGGAGGGCCTGGAAACACCATATATTTT | CASSPPGGPGNTIYF | TRBJ1-3 | TRBV13 | - | -
TGTGCCATCAGTGCGGACTTTAGCGGACCCAGCACAGATACGCAGTATTTT | CAISADFSGPSTDTQYF | TRBJ2-3 | TRBV10-3 | - | -